The 24 T cell receptor beta chains below all came from one sample that was sequenced in a study of glioma-infiltrating T cells listed by TCRdb under 2016. The listed sequencing device is Illumina MiSeq. The iRepertoire nested amplicon-rescue multiplex PCR (arm-PCR) platform was used to amplify TCR alpha and beta CDR3 regions from RNA. TCRdb trimmed the raw reads at Q25, called clones with MiXCR and kept productive beta chains. Each entry merges the rows of one CDR3 protein and shows their most common DNA and genes. The sample table holds about 89,000 distinct CDR3 sequences, of which 23% were seen once. The leading ten clones occupy about 6.6% of the sample. Sample: glioma tissue, nonneoplastic brain tissue, or PBMCs (not recorded which). The receptors here all came from a human donor with low-grade glioma or glioblastoma, undergoing nonglioma brain surgery, or in good health (not recorded which).

This clonotype was recorded many times. V is TRBV2 and J is TRBJ2-5, with 8 bases matching TRBD2. Germline V gene data show CDR1 as SNHLY and CDR2 as FYNNEI. The V gene end was trimmed by 1 base and the J gene end by 1 base; junction bases not matched to a gene: 2. This CDR3 is built from 15 residues. CDR3 sequence reads: CASSEGLAFQETQYF. The CDR3 coding sequence is TGTGCCAGCAGTGAAGGACTAGCGTTCCAAGAGACCCAGTACTTC.

This clonotype was recorded at least ten times. The V gene is TRBV14, the J gene TRBJ2-3; 7 nucleotides line up with TRBD1. Germline CDR1 reads SGHDN; CDR2 reads FVKESK. V shed 1 base, J shed 0 bases, and the junction held 4 bases outside the gene matches. The length of the CDR3 is 16 residues. The CDR3 DNA reads TGTGCCAGCAGCCAAGTTACAGGGGTGAGCACAGATACGCAGTATTTT. Amino acids: CASSQVTGVSTDTQYF.

This clonotype appeared many times. This chain joins TRBV4-1 and TRBJ1-6, with 7 bases identical to TRBD1. This CDR3 has 15 amino acids. Germline CDR1 reads MGHRA; CDR2 reads YSYEKL. Trimming took 3 bases from V and 7 from J; bases not matched to a gene: 6. The CDR3 DNA sequence: TGCGCCAGCAGCCAGGGACAGTTCCTCAATTCACCCCTCCACTTT. Translated, it gives CASSQGQFLNSPLHF.

V gene TRBV6-1 combines with J gene TRBJ2-5; TRBD1 aligns across 11 bases. Germline V CDR1 and CDR2: MNHNS, SASEGT. The CDR3 covers 15 residues. With 4 bases clipped from V and 4 bases from J, the junction kept 5 bases outside the gene matches. The CDR3 loop is CASSAGQGAGETQYF. In DNA, the CDR3 is TGTGCCAGCAGTGCCGGACAGGGGGCAGGAGAGACCCAGTACTTC.

This clonotype is deemed medium-sized (0.01 to 0.1%). The V gene is TRBV20-1, the J gene TRBJ2-7; the D is unclear. The CDR3 loop spans 11 amino acids. The V end lost 0 bases, the J end lost 2 bases, and 2 bases lay between the germline ends. Germline-derived CDR1 and CDR2 are DFQATT and SNEGSKA (reference sequence). CDR3 sequence (DNA): TGCAGTGCTAGAGACACCTACGAGCAGTACTTC. This codes for CSARDTYEQYF.

This clonotype was counted only a few times. The rearrangement uses TRBV18 and TRBJ2-5, with TRBD1 identical over 7 bases. V dropped 3 bases and J dropped 2; count of bases not matched to a gene: 3. Per germline, CDR1 KGHSH and CDR2 LQKENI. The CDR3 extends over 14 amino acids. CDR3 bases: TGTGCCAGCTCACCCTTGGGACAGCAAGAGACCCAGTACTTC. Its translation is CASSPLGQQETQYF.

This clonotype was recorded only once. One end of the junction does not line up with germline, which may come from a read error. V is TRBV6-1 and J is TRBJ2-5, with 9 bases aligning to TRBD2. This CDR3 has 14 amino acids. Germline V gene data show CDR1 as MNHNS and CDR2 as SASEGT. The DNA for the CDR3 is TGTGCCAGCAATACTAGCGGGCGGCAAGAGACCCGGTACTTC. Residues: CASNTSGRQETRYF.

The table lists this clonotype with many counts. V is TRBV10-3 and J is TRBJ2-5; TRBD2 agrees at 11 bases. Looked up from germline, CDR1 is ENHRY and CDR2 is SYGVKD. V lost 6 bases to trimming and J lost 2 bases; unmatched junction nucleotides: 8. This CDR3 comprises 16 residues. The chain's CDR3 is CAISLTSGVSQETQYF. In DNA, the CDR3 is TGTGCCATCAGCCTGACTAGCGGGGTTTCTCAAGAGACCCAGTACTTC.

V usage is TRBV30 and J usage is TRBJ1-2; 8 nucleotides match TRBD1. Germline V CDR1 and CDR2: GTSNPN, SVGIG (reference sequence). The CDR3 contains 14 residues. The V segment lost 2 bases and the J segment 5 bases; nucleotides outside the gene matches: 7. The CDR3 nucleotides are TGTGCCTGGAGTCCCGGGACAGGAGTTTATGGCTACACCTTC. The encoded protein is CAWSPGTGVYGYTF.

The genes are TRBV5-1 and TRBJ1-1; D gene unclear. There are 14 residues in the CDR3. Trimming shortened V by 9 bases and J by 0 bases, and 15 bases separated the two germline ends. The germline V gene encodes CDR1 SGHRS and CDR2 YFSETQ. The CDR3 DNA is TGCGCCACCTCCTTTGGCTATCTGAACACTGAAGCTTTCTTT. Translation: CATSFGYLNTEAFF.

This clonotype occurred a few times. The V gene is TRBV7-9, the J gene TRBJ2-1; a weak D match, TRBD2 (5 bases). There are 15 residues in the CDR3. Trimming took off 3 bases at V and 2 bases at J, with 11 bases between the two ends. In germline, CDR1 is SEHNR, CDR2 FQNEAQ (reference sequence). The DNA for the CDR3 is TGTGCCAGCAGCTTTCCACCCGGGGCCTACAATGAGCAGTTCTTC. The encoded protein is CASSFPPGAYNEQFF. Using reference TRBV7-9 and TRBJ2-1 for the parts outside the CDR3, the full variable domain is DTGVSQNPRHKITKRGQNVTFRCDPISEHNRLYWYRQTLGQGPEFLTYFQNEAQLEKSRLLSDRFSAERPKGSFSTLEIQRTEQGDSAMYLCASSFPPGAYNEQFFGPGTRLTVL.

The chain has TRBV29-1 and TRBJ2-7, with D hard to call. Germline CDR1 SQVTM, CDR2 ANQGSEA. The V gene lost 1 base and the J gene lost 3 bases, with 13 bases spanning the gap. The CDR3 sequence is 14 residues long. The CDR3 here is CSVEVQTVGYEQYF. DNA of the CDR3: TGCAGCGTTGAAGTCCAAACAGTGGGCTACGAGCAGTACTTC.

This clonotype has a count of ten or more. The rearrangement links TRBV20-1 to TRBJ2-7; TRBD1 matches at 8 bases. From germline, CDR1 is DFQATT and CDR2 SNEGSKA (reference sequence). V gave up 2 bases and J gave up 4 bases; unmatched junction bases: 10. The CDR3 is 15 residues long. The CDR3 DNA reads TGCAGTGCTAGATCCACGGACAGGGTTTCGTACGAGCAGTACTTC. It specifies CSARSTDRVSYEQYF.

This clonotype is medium-sized within its sample. The rearrangement uses TRBV6-1 and TRBJ1-2, with 7 bases lining up with TRBD1. This CDR3 region has 15 residues. The ends lost 3 bases at V and 2 bases at J; junction bases unmatched: 6. Germline CDR1 MNHNS, CDR2 SASEGT. The CDR3 region has the DNA TGTGCCAGCAGTGAGTACCTGGGACAGAACTATGGCTACACCTTC. It specifies CASSEYLGQNYGYTF.

Ten or more counts support this clonotype. The CDR3 DNA reads as TGTGCCAGCAGTTACCTGGGACAGACCTATGGCTACACCTTC. It codes for CASSYLGQTYGYTF. The chain joins TRBV6-6 to TRBJ1-2; TRBD1 agrees at 7 bases. Trimming took 2 bases from V and 4 from J; bases not matched to a gene: 4. This CDR3 region has 14 residues. Germline V gives CDR1 MNHNY, CDR2 SVGAGI (reference sequence).

This clonotype appeared many times. This chain connects TRBV2 to TRBJ1-6; D is possibly TRBD1 (5 bases). In germline, CDR1 is SNHLY, CDR2 FYNNEI. V lost 2 bases and J lost 7, with 12 bases in between. The CDR3 spans 15 residues. For the CDR3, the DNA is TGTGCCAGCAGTGAATCGGCAGGGACGAATTCACCCCTCCACTTT. Its translation: CASSESAGTNSPLHF.

This clonotype was counted many times. This rearrangement joins TRBV7-7 to TRBJ2-1; 7 nucleotides align to TRBD1. V shed 0 bases and J 2 bases; nucleotides not matched to a gene: 1. The CDR3 totals 15 residues. CDR1 is SSHAT and CDR2 is FNYEAQ in the germline V gene (reference sequence). The chain's CDR3 is CASSLAGGPYNEQFF. The CDR3 DNA follows: TGTGCCAGCAGCTTAGCAGGGGGCCCCTACAATGAGCAGTTCTTC.

This sequence joins TRBV4-1 and TRBJ2-6; 7 bases agree with TRBD1. This CDR3 has 18 amino acids. V dropped 2 bases and J dropped 2; count of bases not matched to a gene: 9. Germline V gene lookup returns CDR1 MGHRA and CDR2 YSYEKL. The CDR3 loop is CASSQRLGGFPGANVLTF. DNA of the CDR3: TGCGCCAGCAGCCAAAGATTAGGGGGCTTCCCTGGGGCCAACGTCCTGACTTTC.

This clonotype has ten or more counts. This chain links TRBV27 with TRBJ2-1, with TRBD1 identical over 8 bases. The CDR3 contains 14 residues. The V gene's germline CDR1 is MNHEY and CDR2 SMNVEV (reference sequence). The V and J ends lost 2 bases and 6 bases, in that order; junction bases with no gene match: 3. The CDR3 sequence: CASSLRTGINEQFF. CDR3 DNA sequence: TGTGCCAGCAGTTTAAGGACAGGGATCAATGAGCAGTTCTTC.

Many counts were recorded for this clonotype. The chain links TRBV6-1 to TRBJ1-1; possibly TRBD1 for D (5 bases). Germline V CDR1 and CDR2: MNHNS, SASEGT. V was shortened by 5 bases and J by 2 bases, with 21 bases between the two germline ends. The CDR3 is made up of 17 amino acids. CDR3 DNA: TGTGCCAGCAGTAAACACAGGAGTTCAAGGATCAACACTGAAGCTTTCTTT. Protein sequence: CASSKHRSSRINTEAFF.

With respect to this clonotype: It may be a read error: a sequence one base away is much more abundant. The final CDR3 position lacks the conserved phenylalanine or tryptophan, pointing to a likely read error. This sequence joins TRBV7-2 and TRBJ2-1; unclear D gene. V dropped 2 bases and J dropped 8 bases, with 13 bases sitting between them. The germline V gene encodes CDR1 SGHTA and CDR2 FQGNSA. This CDR3 is built from 14 residues. Written as DNA, the CDR3 is TGTGCCAGCAGCTTAATGGGCCCGACCCATGAGCAGTTCTGC. Translating gives CASSLMGPTHEQFC.

Regarding this clonotype: The missing conserved phenylalanine or tryptophan at the end of this CDR3 makes a read error likely. V and J are TRBV6-2 or TRBV6-3 and TRBJ1-1; 7 bases align to TRBD1. The CDR3 loop spans 17 amino acids. The J segment lost 0 bases and the V segment lost 2 bases, leaving 9 bases of the junction unmatched. The germline V gene encodes CDR1 MNHEY and CDR2 SVGEGT. DNA for the CDR3: TGTGCCAGCAGTTACAGCCGGCAGGGGGGCCTGAACACTGAAGCTTTCCTT. Residues: CASSYSRQGGLNTEAFL.

This clonotype has more than one count but fewer than ten. One base away lies a much larger clone, so this may be a sequencing read error. V gene TRBV28 combines with J gene TRBJ1-1; D not certain. CDR1 is MDHEN, CDR2 SYDVKM, per germline. The CDR3 has 14 amino acids. V dropped 5 bases and J dropped 1 base, with 11 bases sitting between them. As DNA, the CDR3 is TGTGCCAGCAGTCCGCCTGCCGAGAACACTGAAGCTTTCTTT. Encoded protein: CASSPPAENTEAFF.

The rearrangement uses TRBV18 and TRBJ2-5; D remains ambiguous. In germline, CDR1 is KGHSH, CDR2 LQKENI. Trimming cost V 3 bases and J 2 bases, with 10 bases left between them. CDR3 size: 14 residues. This chain's CDR3 is CASSPLTEQETQYF. Written as DNA, the CDR3 is TGTGCCAGCTCACCTCTGACGGAACAAGAGACCCAGTACTTC.